This note documents a single T cell receptor (beta chain) sequence. Its antigen is not known. Clones were read by immunoSEQ multiplex PCR, and TCRdb kept only the in-frame ones, dropping some. Among under 75,000 clones listed, over 90% were seen once. Per germline, CDR1 SGHRS and CDR2 YFSETQ. The CDR3 has 15 amino acids. Trimming took 0 bases from V and 3 from J; bases not matched to a gene: 4. This record comes from a study of cytomegalovirus exposure and HLA in healthy donors. Findings of the study overall: It was reportedly the case that the classifier diagnosed cytomegalovirus status with high specificity and sensitivity. Within the 100 to 150 validation repertoires, first-cohort TCR clusters tended to co-occur, according to a later analysis.

J is TRBJ2-7 and V is TRBV5-1, with 9 bases lining up with TRBD1. This receptor was obtained from a man between 18 and 35 years old in good health and CMV-seropositive. Sequencing was performed on PBMCs. CDR3 DNA: TGCGCCAGCAGCTTGGATGGACAGGGGATCTACGAGCAGTACTTC. Translated, it gives CASSLDGQGIYEQYF.